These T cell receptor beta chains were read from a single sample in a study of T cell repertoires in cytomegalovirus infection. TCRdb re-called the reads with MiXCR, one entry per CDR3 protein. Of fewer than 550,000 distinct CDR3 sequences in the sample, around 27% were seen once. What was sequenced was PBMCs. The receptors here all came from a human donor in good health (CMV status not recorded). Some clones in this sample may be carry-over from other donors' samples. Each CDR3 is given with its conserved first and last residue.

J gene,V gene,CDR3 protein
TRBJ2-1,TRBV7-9,CASSLRNRAYNEQFF
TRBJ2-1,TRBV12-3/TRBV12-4,CASSPGLGQSYNEQFF
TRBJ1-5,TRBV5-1,CASSLSQGAGQPQHF
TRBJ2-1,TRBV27,CASRGRSTGEQFF
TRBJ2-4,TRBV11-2,CASSRLATGNIQYF
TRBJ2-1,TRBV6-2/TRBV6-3,CASSSSRTSGPYNEQFF
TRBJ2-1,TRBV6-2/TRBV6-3,CASSQHSGRAGNEQFF
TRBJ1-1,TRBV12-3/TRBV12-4,CASSLTGHESGTFF
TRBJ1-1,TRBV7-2,CASSPNGGSNTEAFF
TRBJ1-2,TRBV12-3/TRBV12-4,CASSYGQETYGYTF
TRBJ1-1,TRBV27,CASSPDRSPPAFF
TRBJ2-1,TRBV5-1,CASRQVVDNEQFF
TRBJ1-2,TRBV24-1,CATSDPGLSGYTF
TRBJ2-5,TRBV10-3,CAIRGGQGTQETQYF
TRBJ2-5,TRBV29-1,CSVSRFQETQYF
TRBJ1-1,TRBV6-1,CASSQGRVTEAFF
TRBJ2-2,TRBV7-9,CASSSHDRPGLAGVNTGELFF
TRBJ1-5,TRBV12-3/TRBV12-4,CASSSPTGSNQPQHF
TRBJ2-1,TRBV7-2,CASSVTGYEQFF
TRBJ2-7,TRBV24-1,CATSELGQKYF
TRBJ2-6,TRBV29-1,CSVPRAGESGANVLTF
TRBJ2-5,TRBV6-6,CASTLAGGPPETQYF
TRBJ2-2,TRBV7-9,CASSPSVYGELFF
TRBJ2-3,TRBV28,CASRPSLAGGDTQYF
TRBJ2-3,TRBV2,CASRSEGDTQYF
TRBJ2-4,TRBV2,CASSVDREYIQYF
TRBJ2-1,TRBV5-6,CASSLVLGAPSTVGTSGNEQFF
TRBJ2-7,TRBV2,CASDGAGPYEQYF
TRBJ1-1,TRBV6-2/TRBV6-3,CASSFFGGTEAFF
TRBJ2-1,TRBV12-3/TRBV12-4,CASSLMRGSGPLAGNGEQFF
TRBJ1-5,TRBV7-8,CASSIDSSNQPQHF
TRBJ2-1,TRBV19,CASDKGNSYNEQFF
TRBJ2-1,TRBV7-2,CASSLEGRQLDEQFF
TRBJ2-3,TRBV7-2,CASSESGLTDTQYF
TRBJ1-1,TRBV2,CASSELGEAFF
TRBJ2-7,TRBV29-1,CSVRLTYEQYF
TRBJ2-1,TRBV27,CASAGVWYNEQFF